These T cell receptor beta chains were read from a single sample in a study of blood T cell repertoires in COVID-19. The repertoire was sequenced with immunoSEQ multiplex PCR; TCRdb's copy has only in-frame clones and lacks some. The table has approximately 97,000 clones, 84% seen once. The sample taken for sequencing was peripheral blood. These receptors were taken from a man between 40 and 49 years old with active or convalescent COVID-19. The CDR3 runs from the conserved cysteine through the conserved F or W. A D gene is named only where the DNA matches it firmly.

>TRBV24-1|TRBJ2-1|NA
CATSGSHGYNEQFF
TGTGCCACCAGTGGTTCCCACGGCTACAATGAGCAGTTCTTC
>TRBV7-2|TRBJ1-2|NA
CASSLVEVLNYGYTF
TGTGCCAGCAGCTTAGTTGAGGTTTTGAACTATGGCTACACCTTC
>TRBV5-6|TRBJ2-1|TRBD1
CASSWDRAYNEQFF
TGTGCCAGCAGTTGGGACAGGGCCTACAATGAGCAGTTCTTC
>TRBV6-4|TRBJ1-1|TRBD1
CASSDSGWDRGNTEAFF
TGTGCCAGCAGTGACTCGGGGTGGGACAGGGGTAACACTGAAGCTTTCTTT
>TRBV5-4|TRBJ2-2|TRBD2
CASSPLGGGALYGELFF
TGTGCCAGCAGCCCCTTAGGCGGGGGGGCTCTCTACGGGGAGCTGTTTTTT
>TRBV9|TRBJ2-7|NA
CASSVVGEVSYEQYF
TGTGCCAGCAGCGTAGTCGGGGAGGTTTCCTACGAGCAGTACTTC
>TRBV6-6|TRBJ2-1|NA
CASSPGTGGGSSYNEQFF
TGTGCCAGCAGTCCCGGTACCGGAGGTGGGAGCTCCTACAATGAGCAGTTCTTC
>TRBV2|TRBJ2-1|TRBD2
CASTSSQGGNEQFF
TGTGCCAGCACGTCATCCCAGGGAGGGAATGAGCAGTTCTTC
>TRBV7-9|TRBJ2-5|NA
CASSFWGGHETQYF
TGTGCCAGCAGTTTTTGGGGGGGCCATGAGACCCAGTACTTC
>TRBV30|TRBJ1-3|NA
CASPGHRWGPAPSSGNTIYF
TGTGCCTCGCCGGGCCATAGATGGGGGCCCGCCCCGAGCTCTGGAAACACCATATATTTT
>TRBV24-1|TRBJ2-1|TRBD2
CATSGLGLAGVNEQFF
TGTGCCACCAGTGGCCTAGGACTAGCGGGGGTGAATGAGCAGTTCTTC
>TRBV18|TRBJ2-7|TRBD2
CASSPLGTSGYEQYF
TGTGCCAGCTCACCTTTGGGGACTAGCGGTTACGAGCAGTACTTC
>TRBV29-1|TRBJ2-3|NA
CSVESGDTDTQYF
TGCAGCGTTGAATCCGGGGACACAGATACGCAGTATTTT
>TRBV7-9|TRBJ1-4|TRBD1
CASSPPVTGEEKLFF
TGTGCCAGCAGCCCCCCGGTTACAGGGGAGGAAAAACTGTTTTTT
>TRBV4-2|TRBJ1-6|NA
CASSQGRNSPLHF
TGTGCCAGCAGCCAAGGGAGGAATTCACCCCTCCACTTT
>TRBV5-1|TRBJ2-7|TRBD1
CASSSTTGVGGEQYF
TGCGCCAGCAGCTCCACGACAGGGGTCGGGGGCGAGCAGTACTTC
>TRBV11-2|TRBJ2-3|NA
CASSQRRQSTDTQYF
TGTGCCAGCAGCCAGAGGAGACAGAGCACAGATACGCAGTATTTT
>TRBV19|TRBJ2-2|TRBD1
CASSGTGPTGELFF
TGTGCCAGTAGTGGGACAGGGCCCACCGGGGAGCTGTTTTTT
>TRBV4-2|TRBJ1-1|NA
CASSQDQQGYTEAFF
TGTGCCAGCAGCCAAGATCAACAGGGATACACTGAAGCTTTCTTT
>TRBV6-5|TRBJ1-2|TRBD1
CASRSTGAPGYGYTF
TGTGCCAGCAGATCTACAGGGGCCCCTGGCTATGGCTACACCTTC